This T cell receptor (beta chain) was retrieved from a study of T cells in Graves' hyperthyroidism and ophthalmopathy (dated by TCRdb to 2018 to 2020). The study in broad terms: Peripheral blood samples were taken at the time of initial diagnosis, prior to any treatment. TCR V-J signatures able to tell the groups apart were searched for in a discovery cohort of about a hundred patients, of whom more than 40 had Graves' ophthalmopathy and about 55 had stable Graves' hyperthyroidism. Prospective prediction of ophthalmopathy was tested in an independent validation cohort of about 19 hyperthyroidism patients and around 16 patients who later progressed to ophthalmopathy. For training and testing, the approximately 92 patients in the discovery cohort were randomly divided in a 7:3 ratio. In several Graves' hyperthyroidism patients, the study also compared T-cell repertoires from thyroid tissue with T-cell repertoires from blood. Once sampling was done, hyperthyroidism patients were given methimazole at a starting dose of 30 mg daily, whereas ophthalmopathy patients were given high-dose intravenous methylprednisolone. The paper reports TCR Vbeta CDR3 sequencing of about 140 peripheral blood samples: under 45 ophthalmopathy, approximately 74 hyperthyroidism and roughly 17 progressor patients.

The junction shows trimming of 4 bases on V and 4 bases on J, and the gene matches do not reach 11 bases of it. CDR3 length: 16 amino acids, cysteine to phenylalanine. Of all the DNA, just the CDR3 is kept, 48 bases in frame from base 1. The germline V gene supplies CDR1 KGHDR and CDR2 SFDVKD. Moderately to severely active disease, a Clinical Activity Score of at least 3, a NOSPECS grade of at least 4, and a duration under 3 months were present in ophthalmopathy patients. Exclusion was applied to patients with uncontrolled infections, other autoimmune diseases, pregnancy or lactation. Diagnoses were established on the basis of clinical symptoms, serum thyroxine and TRAb, thyroid ultrasound, and orbital computed tomography. Ficoll-Paque density gradient centrifugation was used to isolate PBMCs from about 9.4 ml of fresh peripheral blood. Trizol reagent was used to extract total RNA, and RNA quality was then checked on an Agilent 2100 Bioanalyzer.

The study at large found these results: No statistical method was used to set the sample size in advance, and investigators knew the group allocation. During validation, the model predicted progression to ophthalmopathy a median of roughly six months ahead of onset, with around 71% sensitivity and 72.22% specificity. Most expanded thyroid clonotypes (frequency above 0.001) were also found in blood, which suggests that blood repertoires may mirror thyroid immune responses. A model built on a 13 V-J signature distinguished ophthalmopathy from stable hyperthyroidism, reaching approximately 89% sensitivity and about 81% specificity in cross-validation and 80%/75% in testing.

The TCR beta CDR3 regions were amplified from RNA transcripts. A first-round RT-PCR of the TCR CDR3 used the HTBI primer set with the Qiagen OneStep RT-PCR kit. Libraries were constructed in a second round of multiplex PCR, after which size selection and purification were performed. Libraries were sequenced paired-end with 100 bp reads on an Illumina HiSeq2000. Regarding the original processing steps: SOAPnuke was used to process the raw data, with reads discarded if the reads contained adapters or uncalled bases, had a mean Phred below 15, or lacked an exact constant-primer or identifier match. High-quality paired reads were merged with COPE v1.2.5, and unique nucleotide sequences were defined as clonotypes. MiTCR v1.1 was used to align clonotypes to the IMGT TRBV, TRBD and TRBJ reference segments. The analysis was restricted to V-J combinations with a frequency above 0.0001, which together covered over 99% of the repertoires. A TCS score was defined as the ratio between F50 (clonal expansion) and ExV (chaos), using BLOSUM62-based TCRdist between CDR3 peptides within each V-J. Welch's t-statistics and random forest reduced around 520 V-J features to about 13, which were used in a naive Bayes classifier (R e1071). Thyroid-blood repertoire similarity was quantified with the Morisita-Horn index. TCRdb reran the public reads through fastp at Q25 and MiXCR, keeping productive beta chains. CDR3 protein sequences are deduplicated, and each keeps its most common genes and DNA. TCRdb, rather than the study authors, made the V and J calls. The sample contains 600,000 to 700,000 distinct CDR3 sequences, approximately 14% of them found a single time. About 4.5% of the sample is in the top ten clones.

This clonotype was found once. The clone's antigen remains unknown. Base quality data are lacking; no much larger clone is found one base away. One read offers little support. The receptor comes from a woman aged 40 to 50 with Graves' ophthalmopathy. The sequenced sample was blood. In this chain, TRBV24-1 is recombined with TRBJ2-5, with 7 middle bases fitting TRBD1. At the DNA level, the sequence is TGTGCCACCAGTGACCCGGGACAGAATCCAACAGAGACCCAGTACTTC. It encodes CATSDPGQNPTETQYF.